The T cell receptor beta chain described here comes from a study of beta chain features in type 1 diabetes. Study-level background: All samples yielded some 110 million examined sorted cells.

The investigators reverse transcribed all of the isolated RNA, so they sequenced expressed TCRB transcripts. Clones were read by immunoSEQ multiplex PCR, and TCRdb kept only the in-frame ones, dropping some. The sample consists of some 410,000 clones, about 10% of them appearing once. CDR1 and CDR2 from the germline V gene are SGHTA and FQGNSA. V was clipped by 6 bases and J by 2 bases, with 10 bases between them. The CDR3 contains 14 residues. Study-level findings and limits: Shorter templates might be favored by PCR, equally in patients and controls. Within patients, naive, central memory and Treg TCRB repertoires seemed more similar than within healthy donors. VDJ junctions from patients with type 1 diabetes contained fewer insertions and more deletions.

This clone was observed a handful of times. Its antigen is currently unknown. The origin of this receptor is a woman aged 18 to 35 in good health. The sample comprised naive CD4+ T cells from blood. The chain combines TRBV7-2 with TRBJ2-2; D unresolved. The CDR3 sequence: CASRIGRNTGELFF. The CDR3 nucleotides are TGTGCCAGCAGAATTGGCAGAAACACCGGGGAGCTGTTTTTT.